The rows below give T cell receptor beta chains drawn from one sample of a study of siplizumab effects on memory and regulatory T cells. The antigens of these receptors remain unknown. This table comes from immunoSEQ multiplex PCR, and its TCRdb copy is limited to in-frame clones, with some not included. This table has about 10,000 clones, more than 45% appearing once. The sequencing sample was made of CFSE-low (dividing) CD4+ T cells sorted from an allogeneic mixed lymphocyte reaction. The receptors stem from a human donor in good health; the cells came from an allogeneic mixed lymphocyte reaction. Both conserved end residues are part of each CDR3. The D gene is left open where the match is weak. Only some rows state a clone size, as once, few, many or a class for expanded clones.

size: few; V: TRBV5-1; J: TRBJ2-2; D: NA; CDR3: CASRVTATNTGELFF; DNA: TGCGCCAGCAGAGTGACGGCGACGAACACCGGGGAGCTGTTTTTT
size: NA; V: TRBV4-1; J: TRBJ2-2; D: NA; CDR3: CASSQDRSLTGELFF; DNA: TGCGCCAGCAGCCAAGATAGGAGCCTCACCGGGGAGCTGTTTTTT
size: NA; V: TRBV13; J: TRBJ1-6; D: NA; CDR3: CASSLGGKGTYSPLHF; DNA: TGTGCCAGCAGCTTAGGGGGTAAGGGGACTTATTCACCCCTCCACTTT
size: NA; V: TRBV5-4; J: TRBJ1-1; D: NA; CDR3: CASNSGGRWDTEAFF; DNA: TGTGCCAGCAACTCGGGGGGGCGGTGGGACACTGAAGCTTTCTTT
size: NA; V: TRBV2; J: TRBJ2-7; D: NA; CDR3: CASSEQGKGYEQYF; DNA: TGTGCCAGCAGTGAACAGGGAAAGGGCTACGAGCAGTACTTC
size: NA; V: TRBV7-2; J: TRBJ1-1; D: NA; CDR3: CASSPNRASTEAFF; DNA: TGTGCCAGCAGCCCCAATCGTGCGTCCACTGAAGCTTTCTTT
size: few; V: TRBV2; J: TRBJ2-3; D: NA; CDR3: CASRAVVSDTQYF; DNA: TGTGCCAGCAGGGCGGTGGTCTCAGATACGCAGTATTTT
size: NA; V: TRBV29-1; J: TRBJ2-1; D: TRBD2; CDR3: CSRSGSGGEQFF; DNA: TGCAGCCGGAGCGGGAGCGGGGGTGAGCAGTTCTTC
size: NA; V: TRBV29-1; J: TRBJ2-1; D: TRBD2; CDR3: CSVAGGYNEQFF; DNA: TGCAGCGTAGCGGGAGGCTACAATGAGCAGTTCTTC
size: NA; V: TRBV6-5; J: TRBJ1-2; D: TRBD1; CDR3: CASTRRGQNYGYTF; DNA: TGTGCCAGCACCCGAAGGGGGCAGAACTATGGCTACACCTTC
size: NA; V: TRBV28; J: TRBJ2-2; D: NA; CDR3: CASSLDTGELFF; DNA: TGTGCCAGCAGTTTAGACACCGGGGAGCTGTTTTTT
size: medium-sized; V: TRBV6-1; J: TRBJ2-7; D: NA; CDR3: CAGSIGHRDEQYF; DNA: TGTGCCGGTTCCATAGGCCACAGAGACGAGCAGTACTTC
size: NA; V: TRBV23-1; J: TRBJ1-1; D: NA; CDR3: CASSQGPDTEAFF; DNA: TGCGCCAGCAGTCAAGGACCTGACACTGAAGCTTTCTTT
size: medium-sized; V: TRBV5-1; J: TRBJ2-5; D: NA; CDR3: CASSLEGSNGETQYF; DNA: TGCGCCAGCAGCTTGGAGGGTAGCAACGGGGAGACCCAGTACTTC
size: NA; V: TRBV2; J: TRBJ1-6; D: NA; CDR3: CASDRQVRTSPLHF; DNA: TGTGCCAGCGACCGACAGGTTAGAACTTCACCCCTCCACTTT
size: few; V: TRBV27; J: TRBJ2-2; D: NA; CDR3: CASSHDQQQGWFGTGELFF; DNA: TGTGCCAGCAGTCACGACCAACAGCAGGGGTGGTTCGGGACCGGGGAGCTGTTTTTT
size: NA; V: TRBV11-1; J: TRBJ2-2; D: NA; CDR3: CASSLGVLAGTGELFF; DNA: TGTGCCAGCAGCTTAGGCGTTCTAGCAGGCACCGGGGAGCTGTTTTTT
size: few; V: TRBV28; J: TRBJ1-1; D: NA; CDR3: CASKLLGTVNTEAFF; DNA: TGTGCCAGCAAGCTACTCGGGACGGTGAACACTGAAGCTTTCTTT
size: medium-sized; V: TRBV2; J: TRBJ2-3; D: NA; CDR3: CASSDPPDTQYF; DNA: TGTGCCAGCAGTGATCCCCCAGATACGCAGTATTTT
size: few; V: TRBV11-3; J: TRBJ2-3; D: TRBD2; CDR3: CASSPGTSSVTDTQYF; DNA: TGTGCCAGCAGCCCCGGGACTAGTTCCGTCACAGATACGCAGTATTTT
size: few; V: TRBV5-1; J: TRBJ2-4; D: NA; CDR3: CASSVAGANIQYF; DNA: TGCGCCAGCAGTGTGGCAGGCGCAAACATTCAGTACTTC
size: NA; V: TRBV29-1; J: TRBJ1-2; D: TRBD1; CDR3: CSVVEAAGGAPNYGYTF; DNA: TGCAGCGTTGTCGAGGCGGCAGGGGGCGCGCCTAACTATGGCTACACCTTC
size: few; V: TRBV30; J: TRBJ2-3; D: NA; CDR3: CAWTPDLHTQYF; DNA: TGTGCCTGGACCCCCGACCTCCATACGCAGTATTTT
size: few; V: TRBV10-1; J: TRBJ2-7; D: NA; CDR3: CASSEAGTNDYEQYF; DNA: TGCGCCAGCAGTGAGGCCGGGACAAACGACTACGAGCAGTACTTC
size: few; V: TRBV5-1; J: TRBJ2-5; D: TRBD1; CDR3: CASSLAGGGETQYF; DNA: TGCGCCAGCAGCTTGGCAGGGGGCGGAGAGACCCAGTACTTC
size: few; V: TRBV19; J: TRBJ1-5; D: NA; CDR3: CASSIWNSNQPQHF; DNA: TGTGCCAGTAGTATCTGGAATAGCAATCAGCCCCAGCATTTT
size: medium-sized; V: TRBV28; J: TRBJ2-3; D: NA; CDR3: CASSSSGEANTQYF; DNA: TGTGCCAGCAGTTCTTCCGGGGAAGCTAATACGCAGTATTTT
size: medium-sized; V: TRBV7-8; J: TRBJ1-1; D: NA; CDR3: CASSRFSRNTEAFF; DNA: TGTGCCAGCAGCCGATTTTCCCGGAACACTGAAGCTTTCTTT
size: NA; V: TRBV6-5; J: TRBJ1-3; D: NA; CDR3: CASSQDGRNTIYF; DNA: TGTGCCAGCAGCCAGGACGGGAGGAACACCATATATTTT
size: NA; V: TRBV5-1; J: TRBJ2-2; D: TRBD2; CDR3: CASSFYLAGVNTGELFF; DNA: TGCGCCAGCAGCTTTTACTTAGCGGGAGTCAACACCGGGGAGCTGTTTTTT
size: NA; V: TRBV7-2; J: TRBJ1-1; D: NA; CDR3: CASSSGGRASAFF; DNA: TGTGCCAGCAGCTCCGGTGGGAGAGCGTCAGCTTTCTTT
size: few; V: TRBV5-1; J: TRBJ1-3; D: NA; CDR3: CASSADPRGTIYF; DNA: TGCGCCAGCAGCGCGGACCCGCGGGGCACCATATATTTT
size: medium-sized; V: TRBV5-4; J: TRBJ2-5; D: TRBD2; CDR3: CASSLVGTSRAGTQYF; DNA: TGTGCCAGCAGCTTGGTCGGGACTAGCAGGGCGGGGACCCAGTACTTC
size: NA; V: TRBV2; J: TRBJ2-7; D: NA; CDR3: CASRRGQRESYEQYF; DNA: TGTGCCAGCAGAAGAGGCCAGAGGGAATCCTACGAGCAGTACTTC
size: NA; V: TRBV7-9; J: TRBJ2-3; D: TRBD2; CDR3: CASSLSGTTDTQYF; DNA: TGTGCCAGCAGCCTTAGCGGGACGACAGATACGCAGTATTTT
size: medium-sized; V: TRBV10-1; J: TRBJ1-4; D: NA; CDR3: CASSDGGLGEKLFF; DNA: TGCGCCAGCAGTGATGGGGGGCTTGGCGAAAAACTGTTTTTT
size: NA; V: TRBV5-6; J: TRBJ2-5; D: TRBD1; CDR3: CASSLAGTGETQYF; DNA: TGTGCCAGCAGCTTGGCCGGGACAGGGGAGACCCAGTACTTC
size: NA; V: TRBV7-2; J: TRBJ2-1; D: NA; CDR3: CASSFSRAGYNEQFF; DNA: TGTGCCAGCAGCTTCAGCAGGGCTGGCTACAATGAGCAGTTCTTC
size: NA; V: TRBV6-5; J: TRBJ2-7; D: NA; CDR3: CASSTLGEQYF; DNA: TGTGCCAGCAGCACCCTAGGCGAGCAGTACTTC
size: NA; V: TRBV21-1; J: TRBJ2-1; D: NA; CDR3: CASSNPHGFQSDPTLNNEQFF; DNA: TGTGCCAGCAGCAACCCCCACGGGTTTCAATCCGACCCCACGCTGAACAATGAGCAGTTCTTC
size: NA; V: TRBV10-3; J: TRBJ2-7; D: TRBD2; CDR3: CAITASGRASSYEQYF; DNA: TGTGCCATCACTGCTAGCGGGAGGGCCAGCTCCTACGAGCAGTACTTC
size: NA; V: TRBV5-1; J: TRBJ2-2; D: TRBD1; CDR3: CASSLGTGVSGELFF; DNA: TGCGCCAGCAGCTTGGGGACAGGGGTGAGCGGGGAGCTGTTTTTT
size: NA; V: TRBV15; J: TRBJ1-3; D: NA; CDR3: CATSHDLGSGNTIYF; DNA: TGTGCCACCAGCCACGATTTGGGGTCTGGAAACACCATATATTTT
size: NA; V: TRBV28; J: TRBJ1-4; D: NA; CDR3: CASSLGSEKLFF; DNA: TGTGCCAGCAGTTTGGGTAGCGAAAAACTGTTTTTT
size: NA; V: TRBV11-3; J: TRBJ2-1; D: NA; CDR3: CASSPGSLYNEQFF; DNA: TGTGCCAGCAGCCCGGGATCCCTCTACAATGAGCAGTTCTTC
size: NA; V: TRBV5-1; J: TRBJ1-1; D: NA; CDR3: CASSLGGARGTEAFF; DNA: TGCGCCAGCAGCTTGGGGGGGGCGAGGGGCACTGAAGCTTTCTTT
size: few; V: TRBV19; J: TRBJ1-3; D: NA; CDR3: CASSSPGGNTIYF; DNA: TGTGCCAGTAGTAGCCCAGGAGGAAACACCATATATTTT
size: once; V: TRBV7-6; J: TRBJ2-7; D: TRBD1; CDR3: CASSSWDRIYEQYF; DNA: TGTGCCAGCAGCTCATGGGACAGGATCTACGAGCAGTACTTC
size: NA; V: TRBV5-1; J: TRBJ2-3; D: NA; CDR3: CASSQPTDTQYF; DNA: TGCGCCAGCAGCCAGCCCACAGATACGCAGTATTTT
size: few; V: TRBV28; J: TRBJ2-5; D: NA; CDR3: CASNTPRRLLETQYF; DNA: TGTGCCAGCAATACCCCCAGACGTCTCTTGGAGACCCAGTACTTC
size: NA; V: TRBV6-5; J: TRBJ2-7; D: TRBD2; CDR3: CASSGRLAGGYEQYF; DNA: TGTGCCAGCAGTGGACGACTAGCGGGAGGGTACGAGCAGTACTTC
size: NA; V: TRBV9; J: TRBJ2-7; D: TRBD1; CDR3: CASSAGQGGEQYF; DNA: TGTGCCAGCAGCGCGGGACAGGGCGGCGAGCAGTACTTC
size: NA; V: TRBV7-8; J: TRBJ1-1; D: NA; CDR3: CASSLASYTEAFF; DNA: TGTGCCAGCAGCTTAGCGAGTTACACTGAAGCTTTCTTT
size: few; V: TRBV7-9; J: TRBJ2-5; D: NA; CDR3: CASSPQGETQYF; DNA: TGTGCCAGCAGCCCGCAAGGAGAGACCCAGTACTTC
size: medium-sized; V: TRBV18; J: TRBJ1-3; D: NA; CDR3: CASSPVQYGSGNTIYF; DNA: TGTGCCAGCTCACCGGTCCAGTACGGCTCTGGAAACACCATATATTTT
size: NA; V: TRBV7-3; J: TRBJ2-5; D: NA; CDR3: CASSRGILETQYF; DNA: TGTGCCAGCAGCCGCGGGATCTTGGAGACCCAGTACTTC
size: few; V: TRBV6-5; J: TRBJ2-5; D: NA; CDR3: CASSTRDHWETQYF; DNA: TGTGCCAGCAGTACTAGGGACCATTGGGAGACCCAGTACTTC